These 16 T cell receptor beta chains were all obtained from the same sample, sequenced in a study of T cell changes during pregnancy in multiple sclerosis. Clones were sequenced by immunoSEQ multiplex PCR, and TCRdb holds only the in-frame ones, with some missing. This table has approximately 84,000 clones, about 94% appearing once. Source: peripheral blood, taken in the third trimester of pregnancy. The receptors originated from a female donor with multiple sclerosis, enrolled in a pregnancy study.

The V and J genes are TRBV6-5 and TRBJ2-7, with 7 bases fitting TRBD2. The germline V gene has CDR1 MNHEY and CDR2 SVGAGI. The length of the CDR3 is 16 residues. The V and J ends lost 0 bases and 0 bases, in that order; junction bases with no gene match: 5. CDR3 nucleotides: TGTGCCAGCAGTTACTCGGGAGGGGTAGTCTCCTACGAGCAGTACTTC. This sequence encodes CASSYSGGVVSYEQYF.

The chain couples TRBV6-1 to TRBJ1-1; 7 bases map to TRBD1. CDR3 size: 14 residues. J lost 6 bases, V lost 5 bases, and 9 bases had no gene match. Germline lookup yields CDR1 MNHNS and CDR2 SASEGT. The CDR3 loop reads CASSHRTGAAEAFF. CDR3 bases: TGTGCCAGCAGTCACAGAACAGGGGCGGCTGAAGCTTTCTTT.

This chain connects TRBV5-6 to TRBJ2-2; 11 bases agree with TRBD2. CDR3 length: 17 amino acids. Germline V gives CDR1 SGHDT, CDR2 YYEEEE. After removal of 2 bases from V and 3 bases from J, the junction contained 6 bases not matched to a gene. The CDR3, as DNA: TGTGCCAGCAGCTTATTAGCGGGGGGGCCCGACACCGGGGAGCTGTTTTTT. Protein sequence: CASSLLAGGPDTGELFF. Supplemented by reference TRBV5-6 and TRBJ2-2, the full variable domain reads DAGVTQSPTHLIKTRGQQVTLRCSPKSGHDTVSWYQQALGQGPQFIFQYYEEEERQRGNFPDRFSGHQFPNYSSELNVNALLLGDSALYLCASSLLAGGPDTGELFFGEGSRLTVL.

The chain recombines TRBV5-4 with TRBJ2-5, with a weak D call TRBD2 (5 bases). The V gene's germline CDR1 is SGHNT and CDR2 YYREEE (reference sequence). This CDR3 is built from 15 residues. V was pared by 3 bases and J by 5 bases, with 17 bases between. The CDR3 loop is CASSSGLGSGETQYF. DNA of the CDR3: TGTGCCAGCAGCTCGGGTCTGGGCTCGGGGGAGACCCAGTACTTC.

This clone was detected once. CDR3 DNA sequence: TGTGCCAGCAGTGAAGGACTCTATAATGAGCAGTTCTTC. Its translation: CASSEGLYNEQFF. This chain links TRBV2 with TRBJ2-1, with D uncertain. Germline CDR1 and CDR2: SNHLY and FYNNEI. The CDR3 covers 13 residues. The V end was cut by 1 base, the J end by 7 bases, with 8 bases between.

The chain uses TRBV30 and TRBJ1-6; 10 bases line up with TRBD1. CDR1 is GTSNPN and CDR2 is SVGIG in the germline V gene (reference sequence). V lost 5 bases, J lost 7 bases, and 5 bases stayed unmatched. This CDR3 contains 14 residues. CDR3 sequence: CAWAGTGANSPLHF. The CDR3 DNA sequence: TGTGCCTGGGCCGGGACAGGGGCCAATTCACCCCTCCACTTT.

V usage is TRBV7-5 and J usage is TRBJ2-5; the DNA was not used to check the table's D call, TRBD2. TRBV7-5 is classified as a pseudogene. This CDR3 has 20 residues. The CDR3 coding sequence is TGTGCCAGAAGCCGAAGGGACTTAAGTATTTGGACTAGCGAGCAAGAGACCCAGTACTTC. This translates into CARSRRDLSIWTSEQETQYF.

The chain recombines TRBV29-1 with TRBJ1-2; 9 bases are a match to TRBD1. The CDR3 is made up of 11 amino acids. Losses at the gene ends were 7 bases for V and 9 bases for J; bases not matched to a gene: 6. Germline V gene lookup returns CDR1 SQVTM and CDR2 ANQGSEA. In DNA, the CDR3 is TGCAGCGGATGGGACAGGGCGAGCTACACCTTC. Its translation is CSGWDRASYTF.

The chain joins TRBV7-8 to TRBJ1-2; D is possibly TRBD1 (6 bases). This CDR3 has 14 amino acids. V lost 0 bases, J lost 6 bases, and 11 bases lay in between. CDR1 and CDR2 from the germline V gene are SGHVS and FQNEAQ. CDR3 DNA: TGTGCCAGCAGCTTAGCGCCAGGGGAAAATGGCTACACCTTC. This codes for CASSLAPGENGYTF.

The V gene is TRBV6-5, the J gene TRBJ1-1; TRBD1 agrees at 9 bases. The germline V gene encodes CDR1 MNHEY and CDR2 SVGAGI. The junction had 5 bases not matched to a gene; V was cut back by 4 bases and J by 5 bases. CDR3 length: 14 amino acids. This CDR3 reads CASSSTTGGTEAFF. The CDR3 bases are TGTGCCAGCAGTTCCACGACAGGGGGGACTGAAGCTTTCTTT.

The CDR3 spells CASSYQGANEQFF. CDR3 nucleotide sequence: TGTGCCAGCAGTTACCAGGGGGCGAATGAGCAGTTCTTC. The chain carries TRBV6-5 and TRBJ2-1, with TRBD1 matching 8 bases. V gave up 2 bases and J gave up 7 bases; unmatched junction bases: 1. Per germline, CDR1 MNHEY and CDR2 SVGAGI. The CDR3 sequence is 13 residues long.

The chain joins TRBV7-2 to TRBJ2-1, with 7 bases fitting TRBD2. Germline V lookup: CDR1 SGHTA, CDR2 FQGNSA. This CDR3 contains 15 residues. Unmatched junction bases numbered 8, after V lost 1 base and J lost 8 bases. CDR3 nucleotide sequence: TGTGCCAGCAGCTTAGGAGCGGGGCCTTTTGATGAGCAGTTCTTC. This encodes CASSLGAGPFDEQFF.

This rearrangement joins TRBV7-2 to TRBJ1-1; 10 bases map to TRBD1. Unmatched junction bases numbered 6, after V lost 4 bases and J lost 10 bases. Germline-derived CDR1 and CDR2 are SGHTA and FQGNSA. The CDR3 covers 13 residues. Here the CDR3 reads CASSSDRGRGAFF. The CDR3 coding sequence is TGTGCCAGCAGCTCCGACAGGGGGCGGGGAGCTTTCTTT. The variable domain in full, completed from reference TRBV7-2 and TRBJ1-1, reads GAGVSQSPSNKVTEKGKDVELRCDPISGHTALYWYRQSLGQGLEFLIYFQGNSAPDKSGLPSDRFSAERTGGSVSTLTIQRTQQEDSAVYLCASSSDRGRGAFFGQGTRLTVV.

This clone was observed once. The chain uses TRBV6-1 and TRBJ2-7; no clear D gene. Germline CDR1 MNHNS, CDR2 SASEGT. The CDR3 is 15 residues long. V lost 1 base and J lost 2, with 12 bases in between. The CDR3 reads CASSEGSTGTYEQYF. The CDR3 region has the DNA TGTGCCAGCAGTGAAGGGTCGACGGGTACCTACGAGCAGTACTTC.

The rearrangement joins TRBV4-1 to TRBJ1-4; no definite D call. V lost 4 bases to trimming and J lost 1 base, with 7 bases between them. The CDR3 totals 14 residues. The V gene's germline CDR1 is MGHRA and CDR2 YSYEKL. For the CDR3, the DNA is TGCGCCAGCAGCCCCCCGGTAACTAATGAAAAACTGTTTTTT. Translation: CASSPPVTNEKLFF.

This CDR3 is CASSPLPPGRDTEAFF. The CDR3 nucleotides are TGTGCCAGCTCACCACTCCCGCCTGGGAGGGACACTGAAGCTTTCTTT. The gene calls are TRBV18 and TRBJ1-1, with unresolved D. The V and J ends lost 1 base and 3 bases respectively, with 15 bases between them. Looked up from germline, CDR1 is KGHSH and CDR2 is LQKENI. The CDR3 is made up of 16 amino acids.